These 11 T cell receptor beta chains share one sample of origin, sequenced in a study of T-cell reconstitution after alpha-beta-depleted transplantation in children (dated by TCRdb to 2015 to 2016). Receptor amplification or capture employed PCR. The sequencer listed for this sample is Illumina HiSeq 2500. Molecular barcoding was employed in the preparation of TCR libraries, with unique molecular identifiers being used to normalize TCRbeta repertoire quantification. The public sequencing data were trimmed at Q25 with fastp and processed into clonotypes with MiXCR by TCRdb, which kept only in-frame beta chains. For every CDR3 protein sequence, its rows merge into one entry that carries the most common genes and DNA. This sample has approximately 510,000 distinct CDR3 sequences in its table, and about 18% of those were observed once. Of the sample, more than 2.5% falls within the top ten clones. Specimen: PBMCs from the stem cell graft donor, collected from the stem cell graft. These receptors originate from a human donor who donated a stem cell graft to a child with acute lymphoblastic leukemia.

This clonotype was recorded at least ten times. The chain has TRBV5-5 and TRBJ2-1; D might be TRBD2 (5 bases). V was cut by 4 bases and J by 9 bases, with 17 bases left in between. CDR1 SGHKS and CDR2 YYEKEE come from the germline V gene (reference sequence). The CDR3 is made up of 14 amino acids. Written as DNA, the CDR3 is TGTGCCAGCAGCCCGGGATCGCAGCAAGGTGAGCAGTTCTTC. This encodes CASSPGSQQGEQFF. The full variable domain, completed using reference TRBV5-5 and TRBJ2-1, is DAGVTQSPTHLIKTRGQQVTLRCSPISGHKSVSWYQQVLGQGPQFIFQYYEKEERGRGNFPDRFSARQFPNYSSELNVNALLLGDSALYLCASSPGSQQGEQFFGPGTRLTVL.

This clonotype was observed a few times. CDR3: CSANTGIPGELFF. CDR3 in DNA: TGCAGTGCCAACACAGGGATACCCGGGGAGCTGTTTTTT. This rearrangement joins TRBV20-1 to TRBJ2-2, with D tentatively TRBD1 (6 bases). Germline CDR1 is DFQATT and CDR2 is SNEGSKA (reference sequence). The CDR3 sequence is 13 residues long. Trimming left V 6 bases short and J 6 bases short, with 14 bases between.

This clonotype was seen more than once but under ten times. V is TRBV4-1 and J is TRBJ2-4; weak D call: TRBD2 (6 bases). CDR1 MGHRA and CDR2 YSYEKL come from the germline V gene. V lost 3 bases and J 3 bases, leaving 15 bases between the germline ends. The CDR3 sequence is 16 residues long. The CDR3 nucleotides are TGCGCCAGCAGCCAGGGACTTCGTTTAGTCAAAAACATTCAGTACTTC. It yields the protein CASSQGLRLVKNIQYF.

This clonotype was seen a few times. The V gene is TRBV7-9, the J gene TRBJ1-1; a possible D gene is TRBD1 (5 bases). V lost 0 bases to trimming and J lost 6 bases, with 8 bases between them. Germline V lookup: CDR1 SEHNR, CDR2 FQNEAQ (reference sequence). This CDR3 region has 13 residues. CDR3 amino acids: CASSLAWDSEAFF. In DNA, the CDR3 is TGTGCCAGCAGCTTAGCCTGGGACTCTGAAGCTTTCTTT.

The rearrangement joins TRBV5-1 to TRBJ2-5; D gene ambiguous. Trimming removed 5 bases at V and 5 bases at J, with 16 bases between. This CDR3 spans 14 amino acids. Germline-derived CDR1 and CDR2 are SGHRS and YFSETQ. In DNA form, the CDR3 reads TGCGCCAGCAGGCTTATCCAAAATGTGGAGACCCAGTACTTC. Translating gives CASRLIQNVETQYF.

The V call is TRBV19, the J call TRBJ2-7; TRBD2 matches at 8 bases. Germline V gene sequence: CDR1 LNHDA, CDR2 SQIVND (reference sequence). This CDR3 spans 14 amino acids. Unmatched junction bases numbered 1, after V lost 0 bases and J lost 3 bases. CDR3 region: CASSIEAGVYEQYF. The CDR3 nucleotides read TGTGCCAGTAGTATAGAAGCGGGAGTCTACGAGCAGTACTTC.

The rearrangement joins TRBV5-6 to TRBJ2-7; TRBD1 aligns across 10 bases. Unmatched junction bases numbered 6, after V lost 4 bases and J lost 5 bases. CDR3 length equals 14 residues. Germline CDR1 and CDR2: SGHDT and YYEEEE. CDR3 DNA: TGTGCCAGCAGCGGGGGACAGGGGTTCGACGAGCAGTACTTC. This codes for CASSGGQGFDEQYF.

The rearrangement uses TRBV2 and TRBJ2-5; 12 bases are shared with TRBD2. Germline loops: CDR1 SNHLY, CDR2 FYNNEI. The trim removed 7 bases at V and 5 bases at J, leaving 8 bases unmatched. This CDR3 comprises 15 residues. CDR3 amino acids: CASNILAGGPETQYF. CDR3 sequence (DNA): TGTGCCAGCAACATCCTAGCGGGAGGGCCGGAGACCCAGTACTTC.

This clonotype was picked up a small number of times. The chain joins TRBV7-3 to TRBJ1-2; 10 bases are a match to TRBD1. Losses at the gene ends were 5 bases for V and 8 bases for J; bases not matched to a gene: 8. Germline assignment: CDR1 SGHTA and CDR2 FQGTGA. The CDR3 length is 14 residues. The CDR3 DNA follows: TGTGCCAGCAGCCTCGAGACAGGGGGCGCGGGCTACACCTTC. This encodes CASSLETGGAGYTF.

The chain has TRBV27 and TRBJ1-6; D remains unclear. Trimming stripped 5 bases from V and 6 bases from J, with 14 bases between. This CDR3 comprises 15 residues. CDR1 is MNHEY, CDR2 SMNVEV, per germline (reference sequence). The CDR3 DNA follows: TGTGCCAGCAGTCAAACTAGTCCCGCTAATTCACCCCTCCACTTT. Protein product: CASSQTSPANSPLHF.

The table lists this clonotype with many counts. The genes are TRBV12-3 or TRBV12-4 and TRBJ1-1; 10 bases are shared with TRBD1. With 6 bases clipped from V and 3 bases from J, the junction kept 1 base outside the gene matches. The CDR3 has 13 residues. The CDR3 loop is CASRGQGDTEAFF. For the CDR3, the DNA is TGTGCCAGCAGAGGACAGGGGGACACTGAAGCTTTCTTT.